Listed below are T cell receptor beta chains from one sample, sequenced in a study of blood T cell repertoires in COVID-19. Here immunoSEQ multiplex PCR was the method, and the copy in TCRdb shows in-frame clones only, minus some. The sample lists some 87,000 clones; 70% to 90% were seen once. Sample: peripheral blood. All receptors derive from a human donor in a cohort sampled during active COVID-19. CDR3s include the opening cysteine and the closing phenylalanine or tryptophan. Fields, in order: clone size, D gene, V gene, J gene, CDR3 DNA, CDR3 protein. D genes are given only for firm matches. Some rows mark clone size as missing; the rest say once, few, many or name a class of expanded clone.

.	.	TRBV7-8	TRBJ2-2	TGTGCCAGCAGCTTAACATCGAACACCGGGGAGCTGTTTTTT	CASSLTSNTGELFF
.	.	TRBV19	TRBJ2-6	TGTGCCAGTAGTATAGATCGGTCCAGACAGGCTGGGGCCAACGTCCTGACTTTC	CASSIDRSRQAGANVLTF
.	.	TRBV3-1/TRBV3-2	TRBJ1-5	TGTGCCAGCAGCCAAGTGGGAGGGAGCGATCAGCCCCAGCATTTT	CASSQVGGSDQPQHF
.	.	TRBV19	TRBJ2-3	TGTGCCAGTAGTCCACAAAGGGGGGGGAACACAGATACGCAGTATTTT	CASSPQRGGNTDTQYF
once	TRBD1	TRBV19	TRBJ2-2	TGTGCCAGTAGTTTAACAGGGGGCGACACCGGGGAGCTGTTTTTT	CASSLTGGDTGELFF
.	TRBD2	TRBV9	TRBJ2-1	TGTGCCAGCAGCGCAGCGGGGTACAATGAGCAGTTCTTC	CASSAAGYNEQFF
.	TRBD2	TRBV6-2/TRBV6-3	TRBJ2-1	TGTGCCAGCAGTCACGGATTATATGGCGGGGGCTCCTACAATGAGCAGTTCTTC	CASSHGLYGGGSYNEQFF
.	.	TRBV11-2	TRBJ1-3	TGTGCCAGCAGCCGCGGATTTTTAGACTCTGGAAACACCATATATTTT	CASSRGFLDSGNTIYF
.	.	TRBV14	TRBJ1-6	TGTGCCAGCAGCCAAGATAGGGGGAGAAATTCACCCCTCCACTTT	CASSQDRGRNSPLHF
.	.	TRBV5-6	TRBJ1-1	TGTGCCAGCAGCTTGGTAGTCTCGGGGGTTGGTGAAGCTTTCTTT	CASSLVVSGVGEAFF
few	.	TRBV7-2	TRBJ1-1	TGTGCCAGCAGCTACCAGGACAGTAAGGCTTTCTTT	CASSYQDSKAFF